The 12 T cell receptor beta chains reported below all come from one sample, sequenced in a study of response to subunit inactivated influenza vaccine. From the RT-PCR reads, TCRdb called clonotypes with MiXCR, one entry per CDR3 protein. This table holds 650,000 to 700,000 distinct CDR3 sequences, less than 20% found once. This specimen consisted of PBMCs from blood, obtained 12 days after vaccination. Receptors originate from a man between 50 and 59 years old who received an inactivated influenza vaccine.

In this sample, this clonotype turned up a few times. The chain uses TRBV12-3 or TRBV12-4 and TRBJ2-3; D remains ambiguous. The ends were cut back, 4 bases at V and 2 bases at J, with 10 bases in the middle. The CDR3 is 14 amino acids. The CDR3 reads CASSSYIFTDTQYF. CDR3 in DNA: TGTGCCAGCAGTTCATACATTTTCACAGATACGCAGTATTTT.

The CDR3 reads CASSGRGQDKNIQYF. The DNA for the CDR3 is TGTGCCAGCAGCGGCAGGGGGCAGGACAAAAACATTCAGTACTTC. This chain links TRBV11-2 with TRBJ2-4, with 8 nucleotides matching TRBD1. There are 15 residues in the CDR3. Germline V lookup: CDR1 SGHAT, CDR2 FQNNGV. The V and J ends lost 5 bases and 3 bases, in that order; junction bases with no gene match: 6. Filled out from reference TRBV11-2 and TRBJ2-4, the complete variable domain reads EAGVAQSPRYKIIEKRQSVAFWCNPISGHATLYWYQQILGQGPKLLIQFQNNGVVDDSQLPKDRFSAERLKGVDSTLKIQPAKLEDSAVYLCASSGRGQDKNIQYFGAGTRLSVL.

Remarks on this clonotype: As the CDR3 is not closed by the conserved phenylalanine or tryptophan, this likely results from a read error. The rearrangement links TRBV28 to TRBJ2-2, with 7 nucleotides matching TRBD2. Germline CDR1 and CDR2: MDHEN and SYDVKM. The CDR3 extends over 15 amino acids. CDR3 sequence (DNA): TGTGCCAGCAGTTTATCAAGCGGGAACATCGGGGAGCTGTTTCTT. It specifies CASSLSSGNIGELFL.

In its sample, this clonotype was seen a few times. The chain uses TRBV7-2 and TRBJ1-1; TRBD1 aligns across 11 bases. The CDR3 extends over 15 amino acids. V lost 0 bases to trimming and J lost 6 bases; unmatched junction nucleotides: 3. Germline V lookup: CDR1 SGHTA, CDR2 FQGNSA. CDR3 in amino acids: CASSLAGQGAAEAFF. Written as DNA, the CDR3 is TGTGCCAGCAGCTTAGCCGGACAGGGGGCCGCTGAAGCTTTCTTT. Combining the CDR3 with reference TRBV7-2 and TRBJ1-1 gives the whole variable domain GAGVSQSPSNKVTEKGKDVELRCDPISGHTALYWYRQSLGQGLEFLIYFQGNSAPDKSGLPSDRFSAERTGGSVSTLTIQRTQQEDSAVYLCASSLAGQGAAEAFFGQGTRLTVV.

This sequence joins TRBV28 and TRBJ1-5; weak D call: TRBD1 (5 bases). Germline-derived CDR1 and CDR2 are MDHEN and SYDVKM. V was shortened by 6 bases and J by 6 bases, with 18 bases between the two germline ends. The CDR3 contains 15 residues. The CDR3 loop reads CASSLPRGVAQPQHF. CDR3 DNA: TGTGCCAGCAGCCTCCCGCGAGGGGTGGCTCAGCCCCAGCATTTT.

This clonotype appeared a few times. V and J are TRBV4-3 and TRBJ2-6, with no clear D. Trimming removed 0 bases at V and 7 bases at J, with 7 bases between. CDR1 LGHNA and CDR2 YSLEER come from the germline V gene. The CDR3 is 14 amino acids. The CDR3 spells CASSQEATANVLTF. CDR3 nucleotides: TGCGCCAGCAGCCAAGAGGCCACTGCCAACGTCCTGACTTTC.

This sequence joins TRBV11-1 and TRBJ2-6; 7 nucleotides match TRBD1. The J segment lost 5 bases and the V segment lost 5 bases, leaving 18 bases of the junction unmatched. Germline CDR1 and CDR2: SGHAT and FQDESV (reference sequence). This CDR3 region has 19 residues. The CDR3 protein is CASSPNTGTALFRANVLTF. CDR3 DNA: TGTGCCAGCAGCCCTAATACGGGGACAGCCCTTTTCCGGGCCAACGTCCTGACTTTC.

This clonotype came up a few times. This chain connects TRBV5-5 to TRBJ2-7; 10 bases fit TRBD1. Germline V gene sequence: CDR1 SGHKS, CDR2 YYEKEE (reference sequence). V lost 0 bases, J lost 2 bases, and 8 bases stayed unmatched. This CDR3 has 17 residues. CDR3 nucleotides: TGTGCCAGCAGCTTGGGGCCCCCCGGGACAGGGGCCTACGAGCAGTACTTC. Translated: CASSLGPPGTGAYEQYF. The full variable domain, rest sourced from reference TRBV5-5 and TRBJ2-7, is DAGVTQSPTHLIKTRGQQVTLRCSPISGHKSVSWYQQVLGQGPQFIFQYYEKEERGRGNFPDRFSARQFPNYSSELNVNALLLGDSALYLCASSLGPPGTGAYEQYFGPGTRLTVT.

Only a few counts were recorded for this clonotype. This sequence joins TRBV7-2 and TRBJ1-4, with D possibly matching TRBD1 (5 bases). The CDR3 sequence is 16 residues long. Germline CDR1 is SGHTA and CDR2 is FQGNSA. V was cut by 0 bases and J by 0 bases, with 8 bases left in between. For the CDR3, the DNA is TGTGCCAGCAGCTTAGCAGGGACGTCAACTAATGAAAAACTGTTTTTT. Residues: CASSLAGTSTNEKLFF.

This clonotype was seen more than once but under ten times. V and J are TRBV4-3 and TRBJ2-1; 8 nucleotides align to TRBD1. This CDR3 has 15 residues. The germline CDR1 and CDR2 sequences are LGHNA and YSLEER. V shed 0 bases, J shed 9 bases, and the junction held 7 bases outside the gene matches. CDR3 DNA: TGCGCCAGCAGCCAAGAGGTCCAGGGGGCGCGTGAGCAGTTCTTC. Its translation is CASSQEVQGAREQFF.

This clonotype occurred a few times. V usage is TRBV12-3 or TRBV12-4 and J usage is TRBJ2-1; D may be TRBD2 (5 bases). CDR3 size: 13 residues. Trimming pared 3 bases from V and 8 bases from J, leaving 11 bases between. CDR3 sequence (DNA): TGTGCCAGCAGTTTTGGAGGTAGCTATGAGCAGTTCTTC. Translating gives CASSFGGSYEQFF.

The rearrangement joins TRBV5-1 to TRBJ2-1; TRBD2 agrees at 10 bases. The trim removed 2 bases at V and 4 bases at J, leaving 6 bases unmatched. CDR3 length equals 16 residues. Germline values: CDR1 SGHRS, CDR2 YFSETQ. This CDR3 reads CASSLAPTSGYNEQFF. The CDR3 region has the DNA TGCGCCAGCAGCTTAGCCCCGACTAGCGGGTACAATGAGCAGTTCTTC.